The rows below give T cell receptor beta chains drawn from one sample of a study of response to subunit inactivated influenza vaccine. Each CDR3 protein gets one entry after TCRdb re-called the RT-PCR reads with MiXCR. This table has roughly 650,000 distinct CDR3 sequences, around 14% appearing once. The material sequenced was PBMCs from blood, taken about 12 days after vaccination. These receptors all stem from a man aged 50-59 years who received an inactivated influenza vaccine. The CDR3 runs from the conserved cysteine through the conserved F or W. The order of the fields is D gene, J gene, V gene, clone size, CDR3 DNA, CDR3 protein. A D gene is named only where the DNA matches it firmly. Clone size is shown for a subset of rows, as once, few, many or a class of expanded clone.

- | TRBJ1-6 | TRBV5-1 | - | TGCGCCAGCAGCTTAGACTATAATAATTCACCCCTCCACTTT | CASSLDYNNSPLHF
TRBD2 | TRBJ2-1 | TRBV5-1 | - | TGCGCCAGCAGCCCAGTAGCAGCGGGGCAAGGGGAGCAGTTCTTC | CASSPVAAGQGEQFF
- | TRBJ2-5 | TRBV5-1 | - | TGCGCCAGCAGCTTGACAGTGGGAGAGACCCAGTACTTC | CASSLTVGETQYF
- | TRBJ2-6 | TRBV7-2 | - | TGTGCCAGCACCAAGAACTCTGGGGCCAACGTCCTGACTTTC | CASTKNSGANVLTF
- | TRBJ1-6 | TRBV19 | few | TGTGCCAGTAGTACCCGACAGAATTCACCCCTCCACTTT | CASSTRQNSPLHF
- | TRBJ1-6 | TRBV6-1 | few | TGTGCCAGCTGGGGGGGGGCGAGTAATTCACCCCTCCACTTT | CASWGGASNSPLHF
- | TRBJ2-4 | TRBV21-1 | - | TGTGCCAGCAGCGCCCGATGGGTATTAGCCAAAAACATTCAGTACTTC | CASSARWVLAKNIQYF
- | TRBJ2-7 | TRBV7-9 | few | TGTGCCAGCAGCCCCTCGACAGGCCACCCAGACTACGAGCAGTACTTC | CASSPSTGHPDYEQYF
- | TRBJ1-1 | TRBV11-1 | - | TGTGCCAGCAGCTTATCGGACGGGTGGGCTGAAGCTTTCTTT | CASSLSDGWAEAFF
- | TRBJ1-1 | TRBV12-3/TRBV12-4 | - | TGTGCCAGCATCGCAGGCCGGGGCACTGAAGCTTTCTTT | CASIAGRGTEAFF
TRBD2 | TRBJ2-7 | TRBV25-1 | many | TGTGCCAGCAGACTAGCGGGGTCCTACGAGCAGTACTTC | CASRLAGSYEQYF
- | TRBJ2-7 | TRBV3-1 | - | TGTGCCAGCCCCCTCCGTCCCGTTTCCTACGAGCAGTACTTC | CASPLRPVSYEQYF
TRBD2 | TRBJ2-1 | TRBV6-1 | few | TGTGCCAGCAGCGGCGGGGGGGCCATCTCGTATTCCTACAATGAGCAGTTCTTC | CASSGGGAISYSYNEQFF
TRBD2 | TRBJ2-7 | TRBV6-2/TRBV6-3 | few | TGTGCCAGCAGTTACCGCCCGGGCGGGAGTTTATACGAGCAGTACTTC | CASSYRPGGSLYEQYF
TRBD1 | TRBJ2-7 | TRBV20-1 | - | TGCAGTGTTAGGGACAGGGCCTCCTACGAGCAGTACTTC | CSVRDRASYEQYF
TRBD2 | TRBJ2-1 | TRBV25-1 | - | TGTGCCAGCAGGGGCAGCGGGGGGGCCCATGAGCAGTTCTTC | CASRGSGGAHEQFF
TRBD2 | TRBJ2-2 | TRBV7-9 | few | TGTGCCAGCAGCGTTACTAGCGGGCGTAACACCGGGGAGCTGTTTTTT | CASSVTSGRNTGELFF
- | TRBJ2-2 | TRBV11-2 | - | TGTGCCAGCAGCTTGATTTTCTGGGGGAACACCGGGGAGCTGTTTTTT | CASSLIFWGNTGELFF
TRBD1 | TRBJ2-2 | TRBV11-2 | few | TGTGCCAGCAGCATTAGCACCGGGACAGGGGTAGCCGGGGAGCTGTTTTTT | CASSISTGTGVAGELFF
- | TRBJ2-5 | TRBV7-2 | few | TGTGCCAGCAGCGATACCCGGACCCCAGGGGAGACCCAGTACTTC | CASSDTRTPGETQYF
- | TRBJ2-5 | TRBV10-3 | few | TGTGCCATCAGTGGTCGCCTTGGTGATCGGGGAGAGACCCAGTACTTC | CAISGRLGDRGETQYF
- | TRBJ2-4 | TRBV20-1 | many | TGCAGTGCTAGAGATCTCAGGGATGCCAAAAACATTCAGTACTTC | CSARDLRDAKNIQYF
- | TRBJ2-7 | TRBV2 | - | TGTGCCAGCAGTCCGAATCAAATGGGACTGGGTTCCTACGAGCAGTACTTC | CASSPNQMGLGSYEQYF
- | TRBJ2-5 | TRBV28 | few | TGTGCCAGCAGCCCGGTTTATGGCGGCCAAGAGACCCAGTACTTC | CASSPVYGGQETQYF
TRBD2 | TRBJ2-1 | TRBV7-2 | many | TGTGCCAGCAGCTTAGACGGGAGGGATTACAATGAGCAGTTCTTC | CASSLDGRDYNEQFF
- | TRBJ2-2 | TRBV24-1 | - | TGTGCCACCAGTAGAGACACAAACACCGGGGAGCTGTTTTTT | CATSRDTNTGELFF
- | TRBJ2-1 | TRBV4-3 | - | TGCGCCAGCAGCCAAGATTTTAGGGCGGGTGTGGGTTATGAGCAGTTCTTC | CASSQDFRAGVGYEQFF
TRBD2 | TRBJ2-2 | TRBV27 | - | TGCGCCAGCAGAGGGACTAGCGGGGGGCCCAGGGAGCTGTTTTTT | CASRGTSGGPRELFF
- | TRBJ1-6 | TRBV5-1 | many | TGCGCCAGCAGCTTGGGAAACAGGGCACCCCTCCACTTT | CASSLGNRAPLHF
TRBD1 | TRBJ2-7 | TRBV6-2/TRBV6-3 | - | TGTGCCAGCAGTTACTCGAGAGACAGGGGGTCGAATCCCTACGAGCAGTACTTC | CASSYSRDRGSNPYEQYF
TRBD2 | TRBJ2-7 | TRBV11-2 | few | TGTGCCAGCAGCGGCGGACTAGCGGTTAGCTCCTACGAGCAGTACTTC | CASSGGLAVSSYEQYF
TRBD1 | TRBJ1-4 | TRBV20-1 | few | TGCAGTGCCTCCGGGACAGGGGGTTTCACTAATGAAAAACTGTTTTTT | CSASGTGGFTNEKLFF
TRBD2 | TRBJ2-2 | TRBV15 | - | TGTGCCACCAGCAGAGCTGGCGGGAGGGCCGGCACCGGGGAGCTGTTTTTT | CATSRAGGRAGTGELFF
TRBD1 | TRBJ2-7 | TRBV28 | few | TGTGCCAGCAGAGGACAGGGGATCTTTAGCTCCTACGAGCAGTACTTC | CASRGQGIFSSYEQYF
- | TRBJ2-1 | TRBV5-1 | few | TGCGCCAGCAGCTTGGACCTCCACTCCTACAATGAGCAGTTCTTC | CASSLDLHSYNEQFF
- | TRBJ2-2 | TRBV9 | few | TGTGCCAGCAGCGTAAAACAGGGATCGAACACCGGGGAGCTGTTTTTT | CASSVKQGSNTGELFF
TRBD1 | TRBJ2-2 | TRBV5-1 | few | TGCGCCAGCAGCCACCGGACAGGGGTTATTGGCGGGGAGCTGTTTTTT | CASSHRTGVIGGELFF
TRBD2 | TRBJ2-1 | TRBV20-1 | - | TGCAGTGCTCGCAGGACTAGCGGGAGTAGCACCTACAATGAGCAGTTCTTC | CSARRTSGSSTYNEQFF
- | TRBJ2-1 | TRBV4-3 | - | TGCGCCAGCAGCCCTAATGTCCTTTACAATGAGCAGTTCTTC | CASSPNVLYNEQFF
TRBD2 | TRBJ2-7 | TRBV20-1 | few | TGCAGTGCTGCACTGACGGGGGCGGGAGGCTACGAGCAGTACTTC | CSAALTGAGGYEQYF
- | TRBJ2-7 | TRBV4-2 | many | TGTGCCAGCAGCCCCGGGGGCGGGTCTACCTACGAGCAGTACTTC | CASSPGGGSTYEQYF
- | TRBJ2-3 | TRBV11-2 | - | TGTGCCAGCAGCCCAAGTTTCCCCATGACAGCCCGCCACACAGATACGCAGTATTTT | CASSPSFPMTARHTDTQYF
TRBD2 | TRBJ2-1 | TRBV9 | few | TGTGCCAGCAGCGTAAGCGGGACCAATGAGCAGTTCTTC | CASSVSGTNEQFF
- | TRBJ2-5 | TRBV7-8 | few | TGTGCCAGCAGCTTAGGGGCCGGAGGCGGGATAGAGACCCAGTACTTC | CASSLGAGGGIETQYF